This entry concerns a single T cell receptor beta chain. Which antigen it targets is not known. Base quality data are lacking; no much larger clone is found one base away. This entry comes from a study of shared clonotypes between healthy human individuals (dated by TCRdb to 2018 to 2020). Concerning the study at large: A few men and a couple of women, aged 18 to 49 years, made up the cohort. To increase sequencing depth and limit assay-specific biases, TCR repertoire library preparation and sequencing were carried out by different laboratories using diverse techniques. For each donor, three plates each were used for CD4 naive and CD4 memory, two plates were used for CD8 naive, and one plate was used for CD8 memory. Per donor, leukapheresis produced somewhere between about 0.94 and 9.5 billion PBMCs. To estimate repertoire size and how much clonotype sharing occurs between individuals, the study deeply sequenced the blood TCR repertoires of about 5 healthy adults.

CD8 naive samples were obtained by positive selection for CCR7 among CD45RO-negative cells, yielding a CD45RA+CCR7+ population from which TemRA cells were excluded. Donors were healthy HIV-negative adults with no recently reported acute infections or vaccinations. All donors were Caucasian adults living in Nashville, Tennessee, USA. Blood was collected by leukapheresis, and PBMCs were isolated by Ficoll-Histopaque density gradient centrifugation and then cryopreserved in liquid nitrogen vapor phase. Analytical flow cytometry was used to check the purity and quantity of each magnetically sorted T cell population. Genomic DNA was isolated from every sorted fraction and measured by UV absorbance on a Nanodrop 2000c. Using the deep immunoSEQ assay, multiplex PCR amplified TCR CDR3 regions from genomic DNA. Extracted genomic DNA from each cell subset was spread evenly across all wells of several immunoSEQ 96-well plates, with each plate serving as a replicate. For sorted subsets, 200 to 250 ng genomic DNA, equal to 30,000 to 35,000 T cell genomes, was loaded into each replicate PCR. Purified libraries were measured with a Qubit 3.0 fluorometer, size-checked on a Bioanalyzer 2100, and measured again with the KAPA Library Quantification kit. A separate single-read 150-cycle Illumina NextSeq 550 flow cell was used to sequence each immunoSEQ 96-well plate. Per the original workflow: Because only junctional sequences without quality scores were contained in the immunoSEQ output, filtering matching that applied to full-length reads could not be performed. Sequences were annotated with PyIR, a Python wrapper for IgBLAST v1.9, and V/J genes and CDR3 were assigned using IMGT germline references. Any read was removed if the V/J assignment was weak (E-value above 1e-6), the CDR3 was missing, or the read contained stop codons, out-of-frame junctions, or ambiguous translated residues. V3J clonotypes were defined by identical inferred V gene, J gene, and CDR3 amino acid sequence. To compute the percentage overlap between repertoires, the number of shared unique clonotypes was divided by the size of the smaller repertoire. Richness of each repertoire was evaluated using RTK rarefaction, the Chao1 estimator, and Recon v2.1 estimates of unobserved clonotypes. Generation probabilities for all TCRbeta clonotypes obtained by the gDNA method from a handful of donors were computed using OLGA. Not all clones reach the TCRdb copy of this immuneACCESS table, which keeps in-frame sequences only. Checked studies attribute under half of the gap to unresolved V genes and leave the rest unexplained. V and J calls and clone size are copied from that table; D and trimming were computed from the DNA. This sample is represented by about 820,000 clones; roughly 92% of them were singletons. Clones ranked in the top ten supply under 30% of the sample.

Taken from cysteine to phenylalanine, the CDR3 has 14 residues. The CDR3 DNA has 42 bases and is translated from base 1. V drops 3 bases and J drops 6 bases, leaving 12 bases in between. The germline V gene yields SGDLS for CDR1 and YYNGEE for CDR2. On the study overall, not on this receptor specifically: The genetic and exposure-history diversity represented was limited by the small number of donors. Naive subsets generally had larger estimated clonotype richness than memory subsets. Clonotypes shared by all four sorted-subset donors showed higher generation probabilities than non-shared clonotypes. Sampling was restricted to blood, and TCR repertoires in tissue are likely to differ from TCR repertoires in blood. Based on pairwise subsampling, the degree of clonotype sharing among donors was expected to be affected by sequencing depth. Sharing across a few donors was observed for approximately 5% of naive CD4, 3% to 3.5% of naive CD8, 2% to 2.5% of memory CD4, and around 0.44% of memory CD8 clonotypes. Rarefaction of sorted-subset datasets indicated incomplete sequencing despite the large sequencing depth.

The TCR was taken from a man in his thirties or forties in good health. Sequenced input: naive CD8+ T cells sorted from blood. The cell subset or site label of this sample denotes: CD45RA+CCR7+. The rearranged chain carries TRBV9 and TRBJ2-2; a tentative D match to TRBD2 spans 6 bases. The CDR3 region: CASSASGGAGELFF. The base sequence is TGTGCCAGCAGCGCCTCCGGGGGAGCCGGGGAGCTGTTTTTT.